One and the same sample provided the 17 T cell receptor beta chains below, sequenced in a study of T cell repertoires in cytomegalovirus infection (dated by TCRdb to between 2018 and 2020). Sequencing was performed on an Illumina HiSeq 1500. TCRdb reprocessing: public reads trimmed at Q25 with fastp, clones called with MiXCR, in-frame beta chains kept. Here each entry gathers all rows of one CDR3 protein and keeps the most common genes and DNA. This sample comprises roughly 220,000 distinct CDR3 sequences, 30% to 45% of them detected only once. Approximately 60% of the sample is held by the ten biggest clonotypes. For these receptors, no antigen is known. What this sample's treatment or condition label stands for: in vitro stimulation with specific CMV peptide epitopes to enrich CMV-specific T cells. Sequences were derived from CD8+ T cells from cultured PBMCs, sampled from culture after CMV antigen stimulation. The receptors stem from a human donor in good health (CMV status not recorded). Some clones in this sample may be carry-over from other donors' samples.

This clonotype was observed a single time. CDR3 in amino acids: CASSQKKLSGTGFNEQFF. As DNA, the CDR3 is TGCGCCAGCAGCCAAAAGAAATTGTCCGGGACAGGGTTCAATGAGCAGTTCTTC. The rearrangement joins TRBV5-1 to TRBJ2-1, with 9 bases matching TRBD1. The CDR3 has 18 residues. Germline V lookup: CDR1 SGHRS, CDR2 YFSETQ. Trimming cost V 4 bases and J 6 bases; bases outside gene matches: 17.

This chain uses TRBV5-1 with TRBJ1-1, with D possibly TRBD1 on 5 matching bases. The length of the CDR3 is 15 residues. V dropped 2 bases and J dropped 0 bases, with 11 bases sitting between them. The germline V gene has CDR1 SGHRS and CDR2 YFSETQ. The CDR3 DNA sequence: TGCGCCAGCAGCTTTTGGGGACCGGTGAACACTGAAGCTTTCTTT. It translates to CASSFWGPVNTEAFF.

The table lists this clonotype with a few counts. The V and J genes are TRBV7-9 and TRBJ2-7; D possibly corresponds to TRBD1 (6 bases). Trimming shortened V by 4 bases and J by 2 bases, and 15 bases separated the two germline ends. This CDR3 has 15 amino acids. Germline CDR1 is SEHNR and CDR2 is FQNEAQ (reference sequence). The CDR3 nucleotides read TGTGCCAGCAGCTCTCGGGACATTCGACCCTACGAGCAGTACTTC. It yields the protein CASSSRDIRPYEQYF.

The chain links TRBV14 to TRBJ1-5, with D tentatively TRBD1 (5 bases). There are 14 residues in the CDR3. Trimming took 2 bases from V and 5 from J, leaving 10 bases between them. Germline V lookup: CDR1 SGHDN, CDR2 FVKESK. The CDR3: CASSQQGRDQPQHF. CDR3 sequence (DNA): TGTGCCAGCAGCCAACAGGGTCGGGATCAGCCCCAGCATTTT. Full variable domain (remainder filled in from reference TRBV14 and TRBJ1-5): EAGVTQFPSHSVIEKGQTVTLRCDPISGHDNLYWYRRVMGKEIKFLLHFVKESKQDESGMPNNRFLAERTGGTYSTLKVQPAELEDSGVYFCASSQQGRDQPQHFGDGTRLSIL.

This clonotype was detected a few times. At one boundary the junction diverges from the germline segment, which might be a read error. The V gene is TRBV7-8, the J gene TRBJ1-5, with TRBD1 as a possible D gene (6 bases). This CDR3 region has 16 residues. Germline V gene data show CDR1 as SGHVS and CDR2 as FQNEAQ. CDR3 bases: TGTGCCAGCAGCGAAGGAACAGGGCAGGGAAATCGGCCCCAGCATTTT. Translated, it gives CASSEGTGQGNRPQHF.

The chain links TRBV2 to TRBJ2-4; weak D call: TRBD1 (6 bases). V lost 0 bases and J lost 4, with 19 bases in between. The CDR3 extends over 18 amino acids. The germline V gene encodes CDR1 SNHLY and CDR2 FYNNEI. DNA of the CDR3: TGTGCCAGCAGTGAAGCGGCAGAAACAGGGAGTCGGAAAAACATTCAGTACTTC. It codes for CASSEAAETGSRKNIQYF.

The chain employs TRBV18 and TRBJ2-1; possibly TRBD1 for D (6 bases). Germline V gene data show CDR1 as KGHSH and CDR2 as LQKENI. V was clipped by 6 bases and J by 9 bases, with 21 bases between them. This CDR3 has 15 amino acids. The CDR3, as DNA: TGTGCCAGCTCGGGTCCGCGACAGGCCCCGGGTGAGCAGTTCTTC. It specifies CASSGPRQAPGEQFF.

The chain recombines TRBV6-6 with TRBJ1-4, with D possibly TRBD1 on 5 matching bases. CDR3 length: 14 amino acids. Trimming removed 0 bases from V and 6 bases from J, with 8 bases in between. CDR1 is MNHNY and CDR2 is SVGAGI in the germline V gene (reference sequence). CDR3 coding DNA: TGTGCCAGCAGTTACTCGGAGGGGTATGAAAAACTGTTTTTT. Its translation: CASSYSEGYEKLFF.

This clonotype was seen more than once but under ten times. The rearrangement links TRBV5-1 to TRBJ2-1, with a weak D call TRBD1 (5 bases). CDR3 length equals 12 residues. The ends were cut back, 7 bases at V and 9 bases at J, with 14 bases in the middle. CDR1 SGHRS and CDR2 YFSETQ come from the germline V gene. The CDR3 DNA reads TGCGCCAGCCCGGGCTCAGGGCCTGAGCAGTTCTTC. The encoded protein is CASPGSGPEQFF.

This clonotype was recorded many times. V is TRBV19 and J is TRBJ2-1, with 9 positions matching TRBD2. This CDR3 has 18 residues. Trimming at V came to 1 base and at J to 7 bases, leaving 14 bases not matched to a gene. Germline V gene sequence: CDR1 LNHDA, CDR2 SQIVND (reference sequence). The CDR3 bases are TGTGCCAGTAGTATAGCTGGCGGGGGGGCGGGAGGGATGAATGAGCAGTTCTTC. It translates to CASSIAGGGAGGMNEQFF.

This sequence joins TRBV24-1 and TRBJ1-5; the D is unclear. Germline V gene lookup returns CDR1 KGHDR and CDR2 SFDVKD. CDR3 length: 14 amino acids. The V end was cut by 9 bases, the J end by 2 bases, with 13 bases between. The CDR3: CATATEIGNQPQHF. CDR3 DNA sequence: TGTGCCACCGCTACGGAAATCGGCAATCAGCCCCAGCATTTT.

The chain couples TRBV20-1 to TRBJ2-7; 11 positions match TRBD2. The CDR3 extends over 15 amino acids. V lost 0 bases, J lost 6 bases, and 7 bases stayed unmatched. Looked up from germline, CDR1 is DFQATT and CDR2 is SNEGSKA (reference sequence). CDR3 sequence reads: CSARDLAGGLAEQYF. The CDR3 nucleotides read TGCAGTGCTAGAGATCTAGCGGGGGGTCTTGCCGAGCAGTACTTC.

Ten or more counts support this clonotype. CDR3 in DNA: TGTGCCAGCACAGGGGGCCTAGAATATGGCTACACCTTC. It specifies CASTGGLEYGYTF. V usage is TRBV7-9 and J usage is TRBJ1-2, with TRBD1 matching over 8 bases. Germline CDR1 SEHNR, CDR2 FQNEAQ (reference sequence). The CDR3 length is 13 residues. V shed 7 bases and J 5 bases; nucleotides not matched to a gene: 6.

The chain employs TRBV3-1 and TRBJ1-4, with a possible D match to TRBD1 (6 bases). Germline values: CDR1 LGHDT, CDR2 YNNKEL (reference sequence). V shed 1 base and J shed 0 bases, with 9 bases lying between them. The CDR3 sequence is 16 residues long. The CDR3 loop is CASSQGQAATNEKLFF. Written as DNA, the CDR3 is TGTGCCAGCAGCCAAGGACAGGCCGCAACTAATGAAAAACTGTTTTTT.

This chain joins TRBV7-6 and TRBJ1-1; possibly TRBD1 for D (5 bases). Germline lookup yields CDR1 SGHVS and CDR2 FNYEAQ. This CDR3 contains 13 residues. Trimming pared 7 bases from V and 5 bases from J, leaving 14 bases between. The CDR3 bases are TGTGCCAGCACCTCCCAGGGATCGACTGAAGCTTTCTTT. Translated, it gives CASTSQGSTEAFF.

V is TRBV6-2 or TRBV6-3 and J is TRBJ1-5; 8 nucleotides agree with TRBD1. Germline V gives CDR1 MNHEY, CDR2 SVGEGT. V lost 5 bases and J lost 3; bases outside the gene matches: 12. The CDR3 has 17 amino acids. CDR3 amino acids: CASSPLTTDRANQPQHF. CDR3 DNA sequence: TGTGCCAGCAGTCCCCTCACCACGGACAGGGCCAATCAGCCCCAGCATTTT.

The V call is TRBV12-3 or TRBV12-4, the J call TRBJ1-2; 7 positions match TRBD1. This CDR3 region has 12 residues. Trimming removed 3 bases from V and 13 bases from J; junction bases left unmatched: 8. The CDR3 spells CASSFGQGGLTF. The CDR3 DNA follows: TGTGCCAGCAGTTTCGGGCAGGGGGGCCTCACCTTC.